Described below is a single T cell receptor (beta chain) sequence and its context. This clone turned up a few times. Its antigen target is currently unknown. Qualities for individual bases were not recorded, and no much larger clone is one base off. V is pruned by 7 bases and J by 3 bases, leaving 21 bases of the junction without a gene match. Taken from cysteine to phenylalanine, the CDR3 has 18 residues. Here the CDR3 DNA is all that survives: 54 bases in frame from base 1. For CDR1 and CDR2, the germline V gene lists MDHEN and SYDVKM. For sequencing of the TCRbeta CDR3 region, genomic DNA was extracted from the sorted cells. The immunoSEQ Assay was used for sequencing of TCRbeta CDR3 regions. TCRdb holds this immuneACCESS table with in-frame rearrangements only. Some clones are missing; in checked studies, unresolved V genes explain under half, and the rest has no known cause. Across this sample there are tens of thousands of clones, with approximately 86% seen only once. Of the sample, 0.75% to 0.95% falls within the top ten clones.

This sample stems from a study of OX40 agonist ivuxolimab in advanced cancers. About the full investigation: Ivuxolimab was a fully human IgG2 agonistic monoclonal antibody targeting the costimulatory receptor OX40 (CD134). Three dose-escalation patients achieved partial responses, one with hepatocellular carcinoma and two with cutaneous melanoma. Intravenous ivuxolimab was administered to patients every 2 weeks at six dose levels: 0.01, 0.1, 0.3, 1.5, 3 and 10 mg/kg. Prior anti-PD-1, anti-PD-L1 or anti-CTLA-4 therapy was permitted, and checkpoint inhibitors had been received by around 39% of dose-escalation patients. The point of sequencing TCRbeta in the periphery was to test whether ivuxolimab changed TCR sequence diversity and drove clonal T-cell expansion. A male proportion of nearly 85% and a mean age of approximately 61 years, ranging from about 23 to 90, were recorded for the dose-escalation cohort. Of the 50 to 55 dose-escalation patients, hepatocellular carcinoma was present in around 20, melanoma in around 15, renal cell carcinoma in 9 and head and neck cancer in 9. The paper covers the monotherapy dose-escalation part of the phase I ivuxolimab trial, which included N of about 50 patients.

What the work shows at the level of the full study, not this receptor alone: The antigen specificity of the clonally expanded peripheral T cells was not determined. At doses from 0.1 to 3.0 mg/kg, clonal expansion was seen in both CD4+ and CD8+ blood T cells between baseline and week 6. In partial responders in the 0.1-3.0 mg/kg groups, normalized peripheral clonal expansion was found to be among the lowest, especially among CD8+ T cells. Low levels of normalized T-cell clonal expansion were also seen in some nonresponding patients. After ivuxolimab, more expanded clones were found on average in CD8+ T cells than in CD4+ T cells.

The trial excluded patients who had a history of autoimmune disease or who were on systemic immunosuppression. Peripheral blood for TCR sequencing was collected from all dose cohorts at baseline, on cycle 4 day 1, and on cycle 7 day 1. The samples were taken from a phase I, first-in-human, multicenter, open-label dose-escalation trial of ivuxolimab. Adults with locally advanced or metastatic head and neck squamous cell, hepatocellular, melanoma or renal cell carcinoma were enrolled in the trial. Before TCR sequencing, CD4+ T cells and CD8+ T cells from peripheral blood were sorted into separate populations.

Here the chain combines TRBV28 and TRBJ2-7, and 7 junctional nucleotides match TRBD2. The sample consisted of CD4+ or CD8+ T cells sorted from blood, taken in a trial of the OX40 agonist ivuxolimab. The TCR sequence derives from an adult with an advanced solid tumor such as melanoma, head and neck, liver or kidney cancer. At the DNA level, the sequence is TGTGCCAGCAAATCAAACCCGTGGGGGAGCGGGACCCTCTACGAGCAGTACTTC. This codes for CASKSNPWGSGTLYEQYF. Where the CDR3 stops, the reference TRBV28 and TRBJ2-7 genes take over; the full variable domain is DVKVTQSSRYLVKRTGEKVFLECVQDMDHENMFWYRQDPGLGLRLIYFSYDVKMKEKGDIPEGYSVSREKKERFSLILESASTNQTSMYLCASKSNPWGSGTLYEQYFGPGTRLTVT.